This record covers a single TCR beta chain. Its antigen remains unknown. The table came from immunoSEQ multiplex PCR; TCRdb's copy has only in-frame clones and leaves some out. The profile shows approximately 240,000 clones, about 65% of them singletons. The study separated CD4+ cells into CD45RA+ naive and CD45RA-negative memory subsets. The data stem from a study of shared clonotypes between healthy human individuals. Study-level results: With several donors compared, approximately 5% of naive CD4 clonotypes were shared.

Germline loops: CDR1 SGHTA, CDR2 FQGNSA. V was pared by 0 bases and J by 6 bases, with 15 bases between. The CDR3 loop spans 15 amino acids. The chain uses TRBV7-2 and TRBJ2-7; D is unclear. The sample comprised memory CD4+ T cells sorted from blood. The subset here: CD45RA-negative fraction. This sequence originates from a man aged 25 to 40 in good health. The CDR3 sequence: CASSLANNAPTEQYF. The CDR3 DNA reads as TGTGCCAGCAGCTTAGCTAACAATGCTCCAACCGAGCAGTACTTC. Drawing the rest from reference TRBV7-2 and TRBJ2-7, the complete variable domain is GAGVSQSPSNKVTEKGKDVELRCDPISGHTALYWYRQSLGQGLEFLIYFQGNSAPDKSGLPSDRFSAERTGGSVSTLTIQRTQQEDSAVYLCASSLANNAPTEQYFGPGTRLTVT.